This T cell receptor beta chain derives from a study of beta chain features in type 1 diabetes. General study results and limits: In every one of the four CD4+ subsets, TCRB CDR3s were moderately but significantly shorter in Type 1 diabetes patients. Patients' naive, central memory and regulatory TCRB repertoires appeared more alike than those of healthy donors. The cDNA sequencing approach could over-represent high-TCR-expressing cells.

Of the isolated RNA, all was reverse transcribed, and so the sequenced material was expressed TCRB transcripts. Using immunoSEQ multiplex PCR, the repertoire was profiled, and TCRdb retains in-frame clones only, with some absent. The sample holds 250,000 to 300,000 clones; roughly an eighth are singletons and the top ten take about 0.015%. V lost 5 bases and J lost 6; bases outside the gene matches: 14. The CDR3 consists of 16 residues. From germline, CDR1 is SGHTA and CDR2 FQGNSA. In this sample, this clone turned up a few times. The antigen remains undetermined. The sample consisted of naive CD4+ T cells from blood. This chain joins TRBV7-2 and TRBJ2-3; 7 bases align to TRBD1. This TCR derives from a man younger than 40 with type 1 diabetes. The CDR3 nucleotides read TGTGCCAGCAGCCCTACTTTAAGACAGGGCGGTGATACGCAGTATTTT. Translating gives CASSPTLRQGGDTQYF.